The T cell receptor beta chain described here comes from a study of glioma-infiltrating T cells after dendritic cell vaccination listed by TCRdb under 2016. About the study as a whole: Of the roughly 15 glioblastoma patients in the cohort, all drawn from Phase I and II dendritic cell vaccination trials, 9 were newly diagnosed and 6 had recurrent disease. Patients received autologous tumor lysate-pulsed dendritic cell vaccination between about 2002 and 2013. The vaccine was prepared from monocyte-derived dendritic cells that were cultured for roughly 7 days with IL-4 and GM-CSF and then pulsed overnight with autologous tumor lysate. Patients received three intradermal dendritic cell vaccine injections at biweekly intervals in the arm below the axilla. Deep sequencing of TCR beta CDR3 regions was used to quantify tumor-infiltrating lymphocyte content and compare tumor and blood repertoires in dendritic cell-vaccinated glioblastoma patients. Survival after dendritic cell vaccination was correlated with TCR sequencing metrics, including TIL content and tumor-blood repertoire overlap.

Overall study outcomes, separate from this receptor: TCR clonality showed no direct relationship with survival, which suggests that a diverse polyclonal response may matter. The response model built on TCR overlap across three groups was characterized as speculative, with prospective validation still needed. The cohort was small and heterogeneous, only a few patients had full blood and tumor sets, and even fewer had initial-recurrent tumor pairs. After dendritic cell vaccination, a higher estimated pretreatment TIL content predicted longer time to progression and overall survival.

Note on this clone: This clone's antigen is unknown. No much larger clonotype is one base removed from it; base qualities were not supplied.

Using the immunoSEQ assay, TCRB CDR3 regions were amplified from 2 micrograms of genomic DNA, or from all available DNA when less than that was on hand. The multiplex PCR employed 60 forward primers targeting TCR V beta segments and 13 reverse primers targeting J beta segments. To estimate reads per starting template, synthetic control templates were spiked into each sample at limiting dilution. Sequencing produced 87 bp reads on the Illumina HiSeq System. In the source study's methods: PCR and sequencing errors were removed by a nearest neighbor algorithm that merged closely related sequences. TCR overlap was measured as the percentage of unique tumor TCR beta sequences also present in the same patient's peripheral blood. Drawn from immuneACCESS, this table holds only the in-frame rearrangements with V and J called that TCRdb kept. Clones are partly lost; checked studies trace under half to an unresolved V gene and leave the rest unexplained. The V and J calls and clone size come from that table; D and trimming were worked out from the DNA. The sample data list under 100,000 clones, and about 85% of these were observed just once. Under 3% of the sample rests with the top ten.

Reading the germline V gene (reference sequence) gives CDR1 LNHNV and CDR2 YYDKDF. The CDR3 goes from the cysteine to the phenylalanine over 13 residues. Only the CDR3 portion is preserved as DNA: 39 bases, with reading frame beginning at the first base. Trimming takes 0 bases from V and 7 bases from J, and the germline ends sit 7 bases apart. Patients were selected for having adequate residual fresh-frozen tumor tissue and more than two years of available survival data. Although molecular status otherwise differed among the glioblastoma patients, no patient had an isocitrate dehydrogenase mutation. PBMC were collected before vaccination, two weeks after the third vaccination, and at tumor progression if progression occurred. The Qiagen DNeasy Blood extraction Kit was used for extraction of genomic DNA.

The chain is assembled from TRBV15 and TRBJ1-5; no confident D gene assignment can be made. The sequence came from a human donor with glioblastoma. Source: blood, taken before dendritic cell vaccination. The CDR3 in this case is CATSRDYIQPQHF. The sequenced DNA is TGTGCCACCAGCAGAGATTATATACAGCCCCAGCATTTT.